This T cell receptor beta chain originates from a study of cytomegalovirus exposure and HLA in healthy donors. Whole-study findings and limits: The majority of CMV-associated TCR beta chains were reported as apparently HLA-restricted in a later analysis. An analysis that was carried out later associated 15,000 to 20,000 TCR beta sequences with HLA alleles at 0.05 false discovery rate. In presence/absence analyses, roughly uniform sequencing depth across donors was assumed.

Healthy individuals who donated bone marrow served as the donors. The V gene's germline CDR1 is SEHNR and CDR2 FQNEAQ (reference sequence). This CDR3 has 15 amino acids. Use of 60 Vbeta and 13 Jbeta primers characterized the PCR. Profiling relied on immunoSEQ multiplex PCR, and the TCRdb table lists in-frame clones only, not all of them. This sample yields more than 85,000 clones, of which around four fifths are seen a single time; around 2.9% belongs to the top ten. On this clone: Antigen specificity is unknown. One end of the junction is discordant with germline, which a read error may explain.

The chain joins TRBV7-9 to TRBJ2-2; no reliable D call. The sequence was obtained from an older woman in good health and CMV-seropositive. The sample was PBMCs. The CDR3 sequence: CSSSLAPTQTGELFF. The CDR3 nucleotides are TGTTCCAGCAGCTTAGCCCCGACACAAACCGGGGAGCTGTTTTTT.